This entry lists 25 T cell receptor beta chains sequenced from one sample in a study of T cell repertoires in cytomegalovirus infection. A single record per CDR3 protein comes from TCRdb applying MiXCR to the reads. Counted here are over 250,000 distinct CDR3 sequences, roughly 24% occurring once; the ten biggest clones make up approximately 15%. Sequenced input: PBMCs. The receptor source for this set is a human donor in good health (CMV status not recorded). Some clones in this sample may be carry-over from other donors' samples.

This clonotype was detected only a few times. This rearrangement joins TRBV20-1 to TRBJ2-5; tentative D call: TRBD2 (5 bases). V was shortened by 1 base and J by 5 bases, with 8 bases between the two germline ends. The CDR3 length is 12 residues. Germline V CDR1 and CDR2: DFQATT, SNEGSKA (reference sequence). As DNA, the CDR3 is TGCAGTGCTAGAGGCAGAGGGGAGACCCAGTACTTC. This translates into CSARGRGETQYF.

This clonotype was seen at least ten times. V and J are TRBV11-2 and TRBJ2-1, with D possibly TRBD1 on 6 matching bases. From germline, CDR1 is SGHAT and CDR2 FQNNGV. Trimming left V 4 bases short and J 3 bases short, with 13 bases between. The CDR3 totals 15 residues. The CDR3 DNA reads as TGTGCCAGCAGCTGGGACAAGCGTAGCTACAATGAGCAGTTCTTC. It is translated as CASSWDKRSYNEQFF.

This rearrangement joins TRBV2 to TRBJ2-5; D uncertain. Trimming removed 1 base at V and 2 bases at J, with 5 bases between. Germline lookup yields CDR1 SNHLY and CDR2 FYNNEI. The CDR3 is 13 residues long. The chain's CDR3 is CASSEDLQETQYF. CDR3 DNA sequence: TGTGCCAGCAGTGAAGACCTTCAAGAGACCCAGTACTTC.

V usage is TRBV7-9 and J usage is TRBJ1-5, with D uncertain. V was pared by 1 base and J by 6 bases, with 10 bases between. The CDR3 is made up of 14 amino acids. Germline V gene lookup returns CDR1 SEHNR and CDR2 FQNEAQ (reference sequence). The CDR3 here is CASSLETRGQPQHF. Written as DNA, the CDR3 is TGTGCCAGCAGCTTAGAAACCCGCGGTCAGCCCCAGCATTTT.

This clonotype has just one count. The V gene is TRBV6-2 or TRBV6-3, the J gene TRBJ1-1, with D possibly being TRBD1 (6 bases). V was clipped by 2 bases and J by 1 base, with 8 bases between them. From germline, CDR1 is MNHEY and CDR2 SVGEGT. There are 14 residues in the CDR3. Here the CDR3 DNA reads TGTGCCAGCAGTTACACGGGACAGAACACTGAAGCTTTCTTT. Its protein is CASSYTGQNTEAFF.

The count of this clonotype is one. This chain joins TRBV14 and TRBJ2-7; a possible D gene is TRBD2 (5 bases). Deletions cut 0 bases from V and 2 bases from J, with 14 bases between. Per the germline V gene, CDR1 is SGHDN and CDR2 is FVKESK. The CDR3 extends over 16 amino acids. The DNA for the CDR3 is TGTGCCAGCAGCCAAGATTCCCCGGGGTCGACCTACGAGCAGTACTTC. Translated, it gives CASSQDSPGSTYEQYF.

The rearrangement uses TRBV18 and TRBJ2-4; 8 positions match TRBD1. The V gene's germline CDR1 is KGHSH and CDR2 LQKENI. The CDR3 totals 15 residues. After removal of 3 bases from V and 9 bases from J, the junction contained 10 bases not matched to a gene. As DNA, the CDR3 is TGTGCCAGCTCACCGCCGACAGGGGCTGAGGGCATTCAGTACTTC. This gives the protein CASSPPTGAEGIQYF.

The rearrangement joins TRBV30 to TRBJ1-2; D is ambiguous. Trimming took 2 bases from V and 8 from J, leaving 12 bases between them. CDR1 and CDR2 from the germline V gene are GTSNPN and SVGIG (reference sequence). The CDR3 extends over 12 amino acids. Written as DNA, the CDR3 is TGTGCCTGGAGTAGGGCCCGGAGAGGCTACACCTTC. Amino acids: CAWSRARRGYTF.

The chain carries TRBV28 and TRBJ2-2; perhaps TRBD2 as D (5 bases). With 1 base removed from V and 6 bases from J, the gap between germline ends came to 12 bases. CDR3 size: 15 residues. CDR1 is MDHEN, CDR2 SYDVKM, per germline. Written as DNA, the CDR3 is TGTGCCAGCAGTTTATCCTTAGGCGGGTCCGGGGAGCTGTTTTTT. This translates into CASSLSLGGSGELFF.

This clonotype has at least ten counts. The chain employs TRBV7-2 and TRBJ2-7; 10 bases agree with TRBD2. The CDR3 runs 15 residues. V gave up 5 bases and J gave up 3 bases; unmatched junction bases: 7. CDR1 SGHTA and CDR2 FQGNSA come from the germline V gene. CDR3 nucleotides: TGTGCCAGCAGCCCGAGTCTAGCGGGAGACTACGAGCAGTACTTC. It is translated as CASSPSLAGDYEQYF.

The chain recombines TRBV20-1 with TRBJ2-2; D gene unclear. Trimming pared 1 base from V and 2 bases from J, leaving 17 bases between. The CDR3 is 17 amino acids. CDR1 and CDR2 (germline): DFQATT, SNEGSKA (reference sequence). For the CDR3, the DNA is TGCAGTGCTAGAGGGAAAGCGCCGAGCGATAACACCGGGGAGCTGTTTTTT. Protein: CSARGKAPSDNTGELFF.

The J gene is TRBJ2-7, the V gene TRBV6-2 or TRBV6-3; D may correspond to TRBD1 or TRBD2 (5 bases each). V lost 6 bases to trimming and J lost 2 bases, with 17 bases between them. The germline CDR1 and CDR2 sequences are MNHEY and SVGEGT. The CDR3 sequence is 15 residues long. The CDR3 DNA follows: TGTGCCAGCAGCTTAGCCGGGGCTTCTACCTACGAGCAGTACTTC. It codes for CASSLAGASTYEQYF.

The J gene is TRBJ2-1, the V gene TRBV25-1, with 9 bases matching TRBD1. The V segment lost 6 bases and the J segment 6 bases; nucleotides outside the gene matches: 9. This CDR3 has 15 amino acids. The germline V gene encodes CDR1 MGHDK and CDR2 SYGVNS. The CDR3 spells CASSAGTGRSNEQFF. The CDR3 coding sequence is TGTGCCAGCAGCGCCGGGACAGGGAGATCCAATGAGCAGTTCTTC.

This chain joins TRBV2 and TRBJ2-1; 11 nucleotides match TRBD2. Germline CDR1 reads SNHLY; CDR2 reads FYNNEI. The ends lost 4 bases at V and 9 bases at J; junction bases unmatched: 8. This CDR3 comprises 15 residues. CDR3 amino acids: CASSGGSGRGGEQFF. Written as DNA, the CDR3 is TGTGCCAGCAGTGGCGGTAGCGGGAGGGGGGGTGAGCAGTTCTTC.

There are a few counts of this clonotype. CDR3 in amino acids: CASKGDSSTDTQYF. Written as DNA, the CDR3 is TGTGCCAGCAAGGGAGATTCTAGCACAGATACGCAGTATTTT. This chain links TRBV6-4 with TRBJ2-3; D may be TRBD2 (5 bases). The germline V gene has CDR1 MRHNA and CDR2 SNTAGT. This CDR3 has 14 amino acids. V was pared by 7 bases and J by 0 bases, with 11 bases between.

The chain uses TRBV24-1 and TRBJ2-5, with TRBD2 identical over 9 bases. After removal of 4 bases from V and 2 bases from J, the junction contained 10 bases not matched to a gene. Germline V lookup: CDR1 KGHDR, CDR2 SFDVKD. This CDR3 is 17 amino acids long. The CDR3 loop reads CATSDPAGGTQQETQYF. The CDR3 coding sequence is TGTGCCACCAGTGACCCAGCGGGGGGTACTCAACAAGAGACCCAGTACTTC.

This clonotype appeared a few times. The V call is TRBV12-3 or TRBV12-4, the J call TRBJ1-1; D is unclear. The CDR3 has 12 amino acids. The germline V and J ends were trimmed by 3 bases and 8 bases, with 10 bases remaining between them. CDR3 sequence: CASSFMGTEAFF. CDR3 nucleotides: TGTGCCAGCAGTTTTATGGGAACCGAAGCTTTCTTT.

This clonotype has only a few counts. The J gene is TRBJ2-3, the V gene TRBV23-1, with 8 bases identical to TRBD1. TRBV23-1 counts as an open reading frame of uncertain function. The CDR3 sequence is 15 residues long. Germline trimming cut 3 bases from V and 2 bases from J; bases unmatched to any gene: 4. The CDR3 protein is CASSHYRGITDTQYF. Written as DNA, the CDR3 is TGCGCCAGCAGTCATTACAGGGGGATCACAGATACGCAGTATTTT.

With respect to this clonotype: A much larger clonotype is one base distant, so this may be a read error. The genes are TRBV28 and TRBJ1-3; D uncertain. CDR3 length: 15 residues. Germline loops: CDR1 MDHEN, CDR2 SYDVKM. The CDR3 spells CASSADVTSGNTLYF. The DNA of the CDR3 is TGTGCCAGCAGTGCGGACGTTACCTCTGGAAACACCCTATATTTT.

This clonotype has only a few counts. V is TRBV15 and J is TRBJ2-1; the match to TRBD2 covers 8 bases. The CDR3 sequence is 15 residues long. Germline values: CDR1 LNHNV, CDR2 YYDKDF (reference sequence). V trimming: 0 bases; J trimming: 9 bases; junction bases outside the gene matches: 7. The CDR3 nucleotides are TGTGCCACCAGCAGAGATCTCGGGGGGGGATCTGAGCAGTTCTTC. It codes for CATSRDLGGGSEQFF.

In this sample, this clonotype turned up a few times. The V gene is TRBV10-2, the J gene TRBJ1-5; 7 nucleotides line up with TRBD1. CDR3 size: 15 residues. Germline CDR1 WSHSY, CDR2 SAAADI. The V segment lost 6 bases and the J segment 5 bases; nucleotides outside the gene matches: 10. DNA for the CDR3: TGCGCCAGCAGGGATGGGACAGCCCAGGATCAGCCCCAGCATTTT. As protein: CASRDGTAQDQPQHF.

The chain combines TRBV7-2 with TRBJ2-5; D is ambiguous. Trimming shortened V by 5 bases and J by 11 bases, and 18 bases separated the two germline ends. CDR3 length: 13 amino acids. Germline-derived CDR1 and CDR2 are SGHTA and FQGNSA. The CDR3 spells CASSTMDGVPQYF. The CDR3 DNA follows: TGTGCCAGCAGCACTATGGACGGAGTTCCTCAGTACTTC.

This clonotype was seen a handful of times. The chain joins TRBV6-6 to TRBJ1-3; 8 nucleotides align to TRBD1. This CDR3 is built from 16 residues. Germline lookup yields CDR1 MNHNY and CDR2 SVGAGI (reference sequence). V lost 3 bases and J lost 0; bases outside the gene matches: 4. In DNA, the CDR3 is TGTGCCAGCAGTTATGGGACAGGCGGCTCTGGAAACACCATATATTTT. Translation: CASSYGTGGSGNTIYF.

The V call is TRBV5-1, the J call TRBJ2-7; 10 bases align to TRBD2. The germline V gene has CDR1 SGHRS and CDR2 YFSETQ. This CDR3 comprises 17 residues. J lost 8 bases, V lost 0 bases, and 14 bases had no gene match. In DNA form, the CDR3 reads TGCGCCAGCAGCTTGGCCAGGCTAGCGGGAGAATCCGGGAAGCAGTACTTC. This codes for CASSLARLAGESGKQYF.

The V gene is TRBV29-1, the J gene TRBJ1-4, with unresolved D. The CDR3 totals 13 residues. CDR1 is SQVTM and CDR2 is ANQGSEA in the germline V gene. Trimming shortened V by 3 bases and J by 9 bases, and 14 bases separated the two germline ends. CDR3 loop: CSVDEGGSQKLFF. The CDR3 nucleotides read TGCAGCGTTGACGAAGGAGGGAGTCAAAAACTGTTTTTT.